The 8 T cell receptor beta chains below come from one sample, sequenced in a study of T cell responses to AZD1222 COVID-19 vaccine. Method: immunoSEQ multiplex PCR; TCRdb's copy keeps in-frame clones and lacks some. Here the sample spans approximately 140,000 clones, around 94% being singletons. The sequencing here drew on peripheral blood, taken on day 0 of AZD1222 vaccination. The receptors were sampled from an adult in good health.

The chain joins TRBV18 to TRBJ1-2; the D is unclear. Trimming took 2 bases from V and 0 from J, leaving 10 bases between them. This CDR3 is built from 15 residues. Looked up from germline, CDR1 is KGHSH and CDR2 is LQKENI. Here the CDR3 DNA reads TGTGCCAGCTCACCAACCCCAGGAGCTAACTATGGCTACACCTTC. This translates into CASSPTPGANYGYTF. Filled out from reference TRBV18 and TRBJ1-2, the complete variable domain reads NAGVMQNPRHLVRRRGQEARLRCSPMKGHSHVYWYRQLPEEGLKFMVYLQKENIIDESGMPKERFSAEFPKEGPSILRIQQVVRGDSAAYFCASSPTPGANYGYTFGSGTRLTVV.

The chain couples TRBV6-5 to TRBJ1-1; D gene uncertain. The CDR3 length is 15 residues. Deletions cut 0 bases from V and 1 base from J, with 9 bases between. CDR1 is MNHEY and CDR2 is SVGAGI in the germline V gene. For the CDR3, the DNA is TGTGCCAGCAGTTACTCCCAAACAGCGAACACTGAAGCTTTCTTT. Translated: CASSYSQTANTEAFF.

Notes on this clone: The junction departs from germline at one end; a sequencing error may be responsible. The CDR3 DNA reads as TGTGCCACCAGTCCATATGGGCAGATGAACACTGAAGCTTTCTTT. This encodes CATSPYGQMNTEAFF. The chain carries TRBV6-6 and TRBJ1-1; no clear D gene. Germline V CDR1 and CDR2: MNHNY, SVGAGI (reference sequence). CDR3 length: 15 residues.

The DNA for the CDR3 is TGTGCCAGTAGCCATTGGGGACTAGTGGGACGGTCCGGGGAGCTGTTTTTT. Protein sequence: CASSHWGLVGRSGELFF. V usage is TRBV19 and J usage is TRBJ2-2; 8 bases are a match to TRBD2. CDR1 and CDR2 (germline): LNHDA, SQIVND (reference sequence). This CDR3 comprises 17 residues. J was trimmed by 6 bases and V by 6 bases; bases with no gene match: 15.

The CDR3 reads CASSMTDYNEQFF. The CDR3 nucleotides read TGCGCCAGCAGCATGACAGATTACAATGAGCAGTTCTTC. This chain links TRBV5-1 with TRBJ2-1; perhaps TRBD1 as D (5 bases). CDR1 is SGHRS, CDR2 YFSETQ, per germline. V shed 4 bases and J shed 4 bases, with 9 bases lying between them. The CDR3 totals 13 residues.

The J gene is TRBJ1-4, the V gene TRBV2; D not certain. Germline CDR1 and CDR2: SNHLY and FYNNEI. The CDR3 loop spans 14 amino acids. Trimming left V 7 bases short and J 7 bases short, with 16 bases between. The CDR3 DNA is TGTGCCAGCACTAGCAGCAGCGAAATTGAAAAACTGTTTTTT. As protein: CASTSSSEIEKLFF.

This chain uses TRBV5-1 with TRBJ1-2; 7 bases are a match to TRBD1. The CDR3 spans 16 residues. Germline trimming cut 0 bases from V and 3 bases from J; bases unmatched to any gene: 8. The V gene's germline CDR1 is SGHRS and CDR2 YFSETQ. This CDR3 is CASSLVSGGMDYGYTF. In nucleotides, the CDR3 is TGCGCCAGCAGCTTGGTATCAGGGGGTATGGACTATGGCTACACCTTC.

The V gene is TRBV7-2, the J gene TRBJ2-1; 8 bases align to TRBD2. Germline lookup yields CDR1 SGHTA and CDR2 FQGNSA. The V gene end was trimmed by 6 bases and the J gene end by 8 bases; junction bases not matched to a gene: 15. The CDR3 runs 16 residues. The CDR3 bases are TGTGCCAGCAGACTAGATCCGGGACTAGGGTCCCATGAGCAGTTCTTC. Translation: CASRLDPGLGSHEQFF.